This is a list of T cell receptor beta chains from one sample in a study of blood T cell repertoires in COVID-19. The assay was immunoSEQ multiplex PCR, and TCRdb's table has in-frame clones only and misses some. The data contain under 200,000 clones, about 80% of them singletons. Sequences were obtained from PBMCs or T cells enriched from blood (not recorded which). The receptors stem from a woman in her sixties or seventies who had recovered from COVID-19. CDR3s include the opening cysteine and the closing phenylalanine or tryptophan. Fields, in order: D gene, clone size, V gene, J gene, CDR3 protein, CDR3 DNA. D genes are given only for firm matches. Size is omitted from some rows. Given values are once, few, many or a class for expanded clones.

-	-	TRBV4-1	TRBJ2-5	CASSQVGHSKETQYF	TGCGCCAGCAGCCAAGTTGGACATTCAAAAGAGACCCAGTACTTC
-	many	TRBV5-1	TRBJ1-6	CASSWGQTDSPLHF	TGCGCCAGCAGCTGGGGACAAACCGACTCACCCCTCCACTTT
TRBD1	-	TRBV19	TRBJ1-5	CASSGRQGTQPQHF	TGTGCCAGTAGTGGCCGACAGGGAACTCAGCCCCAGCATTTT
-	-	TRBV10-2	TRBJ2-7	CASSEASYEQYF	TGCGCCAGCAGTGAGGCGTCCTACGAGCAGTACTTC
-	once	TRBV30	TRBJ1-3	CASAGRLSGNTIYF	TGTGCCTCCGCGGGACGGCTTTCTGGAAACACCATATATTTT
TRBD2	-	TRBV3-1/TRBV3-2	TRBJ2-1	CASSPRLAGGYNEQFF	TGTGCCAGCAGCCCCCGGCTAGCGGGGGGCTACAATGAGCAGTTCTTC
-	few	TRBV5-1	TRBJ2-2	CASSETSGPTGELFF	TGCGCCAGCAGCGAAACGAGCGGGCCCACCGGGGAGCTGTTTTTT
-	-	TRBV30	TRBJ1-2	CAWPGPRSTF	TGTGCCTGGCCGGGTCCCCGATCTACCTTC
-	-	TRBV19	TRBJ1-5	CASTYSTAGNQPQHF	TGTGCCAGTACCTACTCGACAGCCGGCAATCAGCCCCAGCATTTT
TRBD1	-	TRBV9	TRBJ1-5	CASTSGTGAGQPQHF	TGTGCCAGCACCTCCGGGACAGGGGCGGGTCAGCCCCAGCATTTT
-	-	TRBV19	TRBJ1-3	CASSFRSYSGNTIYF	TGTGCCAGTAGTTTTAGAAGCTACTCTGGAAACACCATATATTTT
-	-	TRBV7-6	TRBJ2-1	CASSSGDNTYNEQFF	TGTGCCAGCAGCTCCGGGGACAACACCTACAATGAGCAGTTCTTC